In this sample, the clone carrying this T cell receptor (beta chain) turned up a few times. This sample is part of a study of kidney transplant recipient with SARS-CoV-2 infection. One entry per CDR3 protein, called by TCRdb with MiXCR from the reads. This sample has 200,000 to 300,000 distinct CDR3 sequences; under 35% occur once, and the top ten carry roughly 7%. The sample here was a blood sample, taken at baseline and on roughly day 110 from a kidney transplant recipient. The sequence derives from a male patient aged 25 to 39 who had COVID-19 and was a kidney transplant recipient. Some T cells could come from the graft donor.

The CDR3 DNA reads TGCAAAGCGGGAAATTCCTACAATGAGCAGTTCTTC. This codes for CKAGNSYNEQFF. This chain connects TRBV20-1 to TRBJ2-1, with 7 bases that match TRBD2. This CDR3 contains 12 residues. Germline V gene data show CDR1 as DFQATT and CDR2 as SNEGSKA (reference sequence).